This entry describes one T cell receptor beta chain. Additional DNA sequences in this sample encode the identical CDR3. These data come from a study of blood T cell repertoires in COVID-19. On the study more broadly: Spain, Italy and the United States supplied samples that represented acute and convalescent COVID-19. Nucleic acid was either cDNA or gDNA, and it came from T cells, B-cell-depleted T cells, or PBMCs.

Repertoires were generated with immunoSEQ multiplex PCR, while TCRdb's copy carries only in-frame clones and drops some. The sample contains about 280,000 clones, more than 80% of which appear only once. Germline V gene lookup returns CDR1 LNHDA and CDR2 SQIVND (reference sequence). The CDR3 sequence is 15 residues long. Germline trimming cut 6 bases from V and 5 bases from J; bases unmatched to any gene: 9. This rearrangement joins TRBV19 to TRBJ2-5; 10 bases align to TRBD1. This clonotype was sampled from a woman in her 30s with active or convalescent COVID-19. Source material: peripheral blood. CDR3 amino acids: CASSLRTGGQETQYF. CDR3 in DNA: TGTGCCAGTAGCCTTAGGACAGGGGGTCAGGAGACCCAGTACTTC.